The rows below give T cell receptor beta chains drawn from one sample of a study of cytotoxic CD8 clonotypes in ibrutinib-treated CLL. Sequencing was performed with immunoSEQ multiplex PCR; in TCRdb, only in-frame clones are kept and a portion is missing. Of 12,000 or so clones in the sample, around 80% were seen once. The sample consisted of PBMCs, taken at disease progression, from a patient treated with ibrutinib. The receptors stem from a human donor with chronic lymphocytic leukemia. Both conserved end residues are part of each CDR3. The D gene is left open where the match is weak. Rows give clone size only sometimes, using once, few, many, or a class for an expanded clone.

CDR3nt	CDR3aa	abundance	d_gene	v_gene	j_gene
TGTGCCAGCAGCCCCCGGGCTTCGCTGGACGAGCAGTACTTC	CASSPRASLDEQYF	-	-	TRBV7-9	TRBJ2-7
TGTGCCAGCAGCTTGGGGGTCTCCCAAGGCATTCAGTACTTC	CASSLGVSQGIQYF	-	-	TRBV5-4	TRBJ2-4
TGTGCCAGCAGTCCCGGGACCTCGGCTAATAGCAATCAGCCCCAGCATTTT	CASSPGTSANSNQPQHF	-	-	TRBV2	TRBJ1-5
TGCGCCAGCAGCGGAGGGACAGGGGGTCAGACCCAGTACTTC	CASSGGTGGQTQYF	once	TRBD1	TRBV5-1	TRBJ2-5
TGTGCCAGCAGTGAACTAGCGGGAGTCACAGAGACCCAGTACTTC	CASSELAGVTETQYF	-	TRBD2	TRBV27	TRBJ2-5
TGTGCCAGCAGATTCACAGGGGTAGAAAACGAGCAGTACTTC	CASRFTGVENEQYF	-	TRBD1	TRBV6-1	TRBJ2-7
TGTGCCAGCAGCTTAACAGGGAGCACAGATACGCAGTATTTT	CASSLTGSTDTQYF	once	-	TRBV7-3	TRBJ2-3
TGTGCCAGCAGTTTAAGCGGGACTAGCGGGAGGGCCTGGAGGTACGAGCAGTACTTC	CASSLSGTSGRAWRYEQYF	-	TRBD2	TRBV27	TRBJ2-7
TGCAGCGCTGAAGCGGGACAGGGCCATGGCTACACCTTC	CSAEAGQGHGYTF	-	TRBD1	TRBV29-1	TRBJ1-2
TGCAGCGTCCTAAAGTTGAACGCCATTTCCTACGAGCAGTACTTC	CSVLKLNAISYEQYF	once	-	TRBV29-1	TRBJ2-7
TGCAGCGTTGATGGACAGGGGGTTGGCTACACCTTC	CSVDGQGVGYTF	-	TRBD1	TRBV29-1	TRBJ1-2
TGTGCCAGCAGCGTCCGACAGGAACTCTTTCTCTCTGGGGCCAACGTCCTGACTTTC	CASSVRQELFLSGANVLTF	once	-	TRBV9	TRBJ2-6
TGCGCCAGCAGCTTGGTTGCGAGTAGCACAGATACGCAGTATTTT	CASSLVASSTDTQYF	-	-	TRBV5-1	TRBJ2-3
TGTGCCAGCAGCGTAAGTGGGCAGGGACGAGTAGAGACCCAGTACTTC	CASSVSGQGRVETQYF	-	-	TRBV9	TRBJ2-5
TGTGCCAGTAGCCCCGGGCCCTGGGAGACCCAGTACTTC	CASSPGPWETQYF	-	-	TRBV19	TRBJ2-5
TGTGCCAGCAGCCTCGGGACTAGCGGGAAGGAGACCCAGTACTTC	CASSLGTSGKETQYF	-	TRBD2	TRBV6-5	TRBJ2-5
TGTGCCAGCAGCCAAGTCCGGGCAGTGTCGGAGACCCAGTACTTC	CASSQVRAVSETQYF	once	-	TRBV14	TRBJ2-5
TGCGCCAGCAGCTTGGTGGTAGGACAGGGGGTTTATAGCAATCAGCCCCAGCATTTT	CASSLVVGQGVYSNQPQHF	-	TRBD1	TRBV5-1	TRBJ1-5
TGTGCCAGCAGCTTACAGGGTGCAGGTAGCACAGATACGCAGTATTTT	CASSLQGAGSTDTQYF	-	-	TRBV7-3	TRBJ2-3
TGTGCCAGCAGCCCGGGGACTAGCGGAAACAATGAGCAGTTCTTC	CASSPGTSGNNEQFF	-	TRBD2	TRBV7-3	TRBJ2-1
TGTGCCAGTAGTCTGGGAGGGGACGGGAATCAGCCCCAGCATTTT	CASSLGGDGNQPQHF	-	-	TRBV19	TRBJ1-5
TGTGCCAGCAGCGCAACTAGCGGGAGGGGTTACAATGAGCAGTTCTTC	CASSATSGRGYNEQFF	-	TRBD2	TRBV7-6	TRBJ2-1
TGTGCCAGCAGCTTCGGGACAACCTCCTACAATGAGCAGTTCTTC	CASSFGTTSYNEQFF	once	-	TRBV11-2	TRBJ2-1
TGTGCCAGCAGTGCGGGAGACACCGGGGAGCTGTTTTTT	CASSAGDTGELFF	once	-	TRBV6-4	TRBJ2-2
TGTGCCAGCAGTCGCCGAGACGGTCAGCCCCAGCATTTT	CASSRRDGQPQHF	once	-	TRBV27	TRBJ1-5
TGTGCCAGCAGCGTAGGACTAGCAGACTCCTACAATGAGCAGTTCTTC	CASSVGLADSYNEQFF	few	TRBD2	TRBV9	TRBJ2-1
TGTGCCAGCAGTTCCCCGTATACCGGGGAGCTGTTTTTT	CASSSPYTGELFF	-	-	TRBV27	TRBJ2-2
TGTGCCAGCTCACCCCAGGGGCCCAAAGAAAACACCATATATTTT	CASSPQGPKENTIYF	-	-	TRBV18	TRBJ1-3
TGTGCCAGCAGCGGCCAGGGCGGTGGCTACACCTTC	CASSGQGGGYTF	-	-	TRBV7-9	TRBJ1-2
TGTGCCAGCAGCTTAACCAACGGACTACCCGCAGATACGCAGTATTTT	CASSLTNGLPADTQYF	-	-	TRBV11-2	TRBJ2-3
TGTGCCAGCAGCTTAGATGGTTTCACCGGGGAGCTGTTTTTT	CASSLDGFTGELFF	-	-	TRBV11-2	TRBJ2-2
TGCAGCGCGGGGGACACTGAAGCTTTCTTT	CSAGDTEAFF	-	-	TRBV29-1	TRBJ1-1
TGTGCCAGTCCGGGCCCCGGTGGCTACACCTTC	CASPGPGGYTF	-	-	TRBV2	TRBJ1-2
TGCAGCGCTCGGGACAGGGGGCTATCCGGGGAGCTGTTTTTT	CSARDRGLSGELFF	-	TRBD1	TRBV29-1	TRBJ2-2
TGTGCCAGCAGCCACGGGGGCGGAGCGGGTCTCACCTACGAGCAGTACTTC	CASSHGGGAGLTYEQYF	-	-	TRBV7-2	TRBJ2-7
TGTGCCAGCTGGGCGACGGGCAATCAGCCCCAGCATTTT	CASWATGNQPQHF	-	-	TRBV28	TRBJ1-5
TGTGCCAGCAACCCTGACAGGGCGAACACTGAAGCTTTCTTT	CASNPDRANTEAFF	-	TRBD1	TRBV7-9	TRBJ1-1
TGTGCCAGTAGTAGAATAGCGGGAGCCAGCACAGATACGCAGTATTTT	CASSRIAGASTDTQYF	few	TRBD2	TRBV19	TRBJ2-3
TGTGCCAGCAGCTTGGCTAGCAATAGTGAGCAGTTCTTC	CASSLASNSEQFF	-	-	TRBV7-3	TRBJ2-1
TGCGCCAGCAGCTCCATGACCACCGAAGCGGGCACCCAGTACTTC	CASSSMTTEAGTQYF	once	-	TRBV5-1	TRBJ2-5
TGTGCCAGCAGCCCTCAGGGGGCGAACACTGAAGCTTTCTTT	CASSPQGANTEAFF	-	TRBD1	TRBV6-6	TRBJ1-1
TGTGCCAGTAGTACCCTAGCGGAACAGAGGGAGACCCAGTACTTC	CASSTLAEQRETQYF	-	TRBD2	TRBV19	TRBJ2-5
TGCAGCGTTGTGGGACAAGAGGGTGAAAAACTGTTTTTT	CSVVGQEGEKLFF	-	-	TRBV29-1	TRBJ1-4
TGTGCCAGCAGTGAAGGTCCGCCAGGGGTTGGCACTGAAGCTTTCTTT	CASSEGPPGVGTEAFF	-	-	TRBV2	TRBJ1-1
TGTGCCAGCAGCTTCATGGACCTATCGGGCACTGAAGCTTTCTTT	CASSFMDLSGTEAFF	-	-	TRBV11-2	TRBJ1-1
TGTGCCAGCAGTGAAGTGCGGGGCTCACCCCTCCACTTT	CASSEVRGSPLHF	-	-	TRBV6-1	TRBJ1-6
TGTGCCAGTAGTCCTACAGGGGGGGCTCAGCCCCAGCATTTT	CASSPTGGAQPQHF	few	TRBD1	TRBV19	TRBJ1-5
TGTGCCATCAGCGCCCAGGGAGTCAGGAATGAGCAGTTCTTC	CAISAQGVRNEQFF	-	-	TRBV10-3	TRBJ2-1
TGTGCCAGTAGTCCCTCGACAGGTAGGGCTGAAGCTTTCTTT	CASSPSTGRAEAFF	-	-	TRBV19	TRBJ1-1
TGTGCCAGCCGGGGAGGGTCCGTTGAAACCCAGTACTTC	CASRGGSVETQYF	-	TRBD2	TRBV7-9	TRBJ2-5
TGTGCCAGCAGCTTAGGACTCAGAGATACGCAGTATTTT	CASSLGLRDTQYF	-	-	TRBV7-9	TRBJ2-3
TGTGCCTGGAGTGTACAGGGGAGCCAGCCCCAGCATTTT	CAWSVQGSQPQHF	-	TRBD1	TRBV30	TRBJ1-5
TGTGCCAGTAGTATAGCCACTAGCGGGAGGAAGAGGTTCTTC	CASSIATSGRKRFF	-	TRBD2	TRBV19	TRBJ2-1
TGTGCCAGCAGCTCCGGCGATACGCAGTATTTT	CASSSGDTQYF	-	-	TRBV11-2	TRBJ2-3